What follows is one T cell receptor (beta chain) and its context. The sample belongs to a study of Graves' ophthalmopathy and Graves' hyperthyroidism. CDR3 length: 15 residues. CDR1 is MDHEN and CDR2 is SYDVKM in the germline V gene. The V gene end was trimmed by 6 bases and the J gene end by 4 bases; junction bases not matched to a gene: 8. Transcripts of RNA were the source for amplifying TCR beta CDR3 regions. Following a first-round RT-PCR that used HTBI primers, a second-round multiplex PCR was carried out. TCRdb reanalysed the multiplex PCR reads using MiXCR and keeps one entry per CDR3 protein. The table lists 680,000 or so distinct CDR3 sequences, 22% of them singletons. The stable label applied to hyperthyroidism with no ophthalmopathy within 18 months of follow-up. Aged 18 to 65, the patients with hyperthyroidism had under 2 months' duration and were newly diagnosed. Other autoimmune diseases, uncontrolled infections, pregnancy or lactation led to the exclusion of patients.

The specimen was peripheral blood. This chain links TRBV28 with TRBJ2-2; 7 bases match TRBD1. This sequence was found in a woman younger than 35 with stable Graves' hyperthyroidism. Some clones in this sample may be carry-over from other donors' samples. The CDR3, as DNA: TGTGCCAGCAGCCCTGGACAGGAGAGCACCGGGGAGCTGTTTTTT. This encodes CASSPGQESTGELFF.